This T cell receptor beta chain comes out of a study of OX40 agonist ivuxolimab in advanced cancers. The assay was immunoSEQ multiplex PCR, and TCRdb's table has in-frame clones only and misses some. There are 70,000 to 90,000 clones in the sample; 85% occur only once, and around 1.8% lies in the top ten. About this clone: Its antigen is undetermined.

Study observations and caveats: What antigens the expanded peripheral T cells recognized was never established. More expanded clones were found, on average, in CD8+ than in CD4+ T cells. CD4+ and CD8+ blood T cells expanded clonally by week 6 at 0.1 to 3.0 mg/kg.

Autoimmune disease history or systemic immunosuppression excluded patients. The receptor comes from an adult with an advanced solid tumor such as melanoma, head and neck, liver or kidney cancer. The specimen was CD4+ or CD8+ T cells sorted from blood, collected in a trial of the OX40 agonist ivuxolimab.

The CDR3 spells CASGSYEQYF. The CDR3 coding sequence is TGTGCCAGTGGCTCCTACGAGCAGTACTTC. The chain employs TRBV7-9 and TRBJ2-7; D ambiguous. The CDR3 spans 10 residues. CDR1 SEHNR and CDR2 FQNEAQ come from the germline V gene (reference sequence). The V and J ends lost 9 bases and 0 bases respectively, with 3 bases between them.